This record covers a single T cell receptor (beta chain). Its antigen is still unknown. Starting from 500 ng of total RNA, TCR libraries were made with linear amplification. TCRdb independently ran MiXCR on the reads; one entry per CDR3 protein. The sample lists 200,000 or so distinct CDR3 sequences, 65% to 75% occurring once. The germline V gene has CDR1 SGHVS and CDR2 FQNEAQ. The V gene lost 2 bases and the J gene lost 6 bases, with 8 bases spanning the gap. This CDR3 has 12 amino acids. This sample is part of a study of healthy donors' naive CD4 and CD8 T cells. Study results and caveats: Chains were not paired, since alpha and beta were sequenced in bulk.

Sequenced material: naive CD4+ and CD8+ T cells sorted from blood, pooled from several donors. The origin of this receptor is a pool of human donors in good health; the sample pools cells from several healthy donors. The chain recombines TRBV7-8 with TRBJ2-7, with D perhaps assigned TRBD1 or TRBD2 (5 bases each). CDR3 DNA: TGTGCCAGCAGCTTATGGGGGTTCGAGCAGTACTTC. It translates to CASSLWGFEQYF.